This T cell receptor (beta chain) was captured by sequencing in a study of blood T cell repertoires in COVID-19. Background on the study: Spain, Italy and the United States supplied samples that represented acute and convalescent COVID-19. Sources were T cells, B-cell-depleted T cells, or PBMCs; the material itself was cDNA or gDNA.

CDR1 is MNHEY, CDR2 SMNVEV, per germline (reference sequence). J was trimmed by 2 bases and V by 9 bases; bases with no gene match: 5. The CDR3 covers 13 residues. Source study methods: The assay estimated nucleated cells by amplifying reference gene primers. Data came from immunoSEQ multiplex PCR; TCRdb stores just in-frame clones and leaves some out. The V and J calls and clone size come from that table; D and trimming were worked out from the DNA. This sample yields some 150,000 clones, of which approximately 87% are seen a single time; more than 3.5% belongs to the top ten. Sequencing used peripheral blood. The TCR comes from a woman aged 35 to 49 with acute or convalescent COVID-19. V is TRBV27 and J is TRBJ2-3; 7 bases fit TRBD1. Here the CDR3 reads CASLDRVTDTQYF. In DNA form, the CDR3 reads TGTGCCAGTCTAGACAGGGTCACAGATACGCAGTATTTT.